This TCR beta chain originates from a study of T cell responses to AZD1222 COVID-19 vaccine. Sequenced by immunoSEQ multiplex PCR; TCRdb stores in-frame clones only, minus some. The data show roughly 80,000 clones, 91% seen once. The V end lost 4 bases, the J end lost 2 bases, and 12 bases lay between the germline ends. The CDR3 consists of 15 residues. CDR1 and CDR2 (germline): SGHNT, YYREEE (reference sequence). The sequences come from peripheral blood, collected 28 days after the second AZD1222 dose. The source is an adult who received the AZD1222 COVID-19 vaccine. This chain links TRBV5-4 with TRBJ2-2; tentatively, D is TRBD2 (6 bases). CDR3 nucleotides: TGTGCCAGCAGCCTCGGAGCGGGCAACACCGGGGAGCTGTTTTTT. Protein: CASSLGAGNTGELFF.